These 4 T cell receptor beta chains originate from one sample sequenced in a study of OX40 agonist ivuxolimab in advanced cancers. Only in-frame clones appear in the TCRdb table, and some are missing; sequencing was by immunoSEQ multiplex PCR. The table has over 25,000 clones, around 74% seen once. The source material was CD4+ or CD8+ T cells sorted from blood, sampled in a trial of the OX40 agonist ivuxolimab. All receptors derive from an adult with an advanced solid tumor such as melanoma, head and neck, liver or kidney cancer.

This clone is a singleton in its sample. The chain carries TRBV28 and TRBJ1-1, with D possibly TRBD1 on 6 matching bases. Deletions cut 7 bases from V and 2 bases from J, with 20 bases between. This CDR3 spans 16 amino acids. Germline-derived CDR1 and CDR2 are MDHEN and SYDVKM. CDR3 amino acids: CASTIPQPGQNTEAFF. DNA for the CDR3: TGTGCCAGCACCATTCCGCAGCCGGGACAAAACACTGAAGCTTTCTTT. Drawing the rest from reference TRBV28 and TRBJ1-1, the complete variable domain is DVKVTQSSRYLVKRTGEKVFLECVQDMDHENMFWYRQDPGLGLRLIYFSYDVKMKEKGDIPEGYSVSREKKERFSLILESASTNQTSMYLCASTIPQPGQNTEAFFGQGTRLTVV.

This clone was seen more than once but under ten times. This sequence joins TRBV6-6 and TRBJ1-2; D gene unclear. CDR1 and CDR2 (germline): MNHNY, SVGAGI (reference sequence). The CDR3 loop spans 14 amino acids. Deletions cut 2 bases from V and 7 bases from J, with 14 bases between. In DNA, the CDR3 is TGTGCCAGCAGTTACATGTGGTCGGACTTTGGCTACACCTTC. Its translation is CASSYMWSDFGYTF.

The chain is built from TRBV4-1 and TRBJ2-1; 10 positions agree with TRBD2. The germline V gene encodes CDR1 MGHRA and CDR2 YSYEKL. CDR3 length: 15 residues. The V gene end was trimmed by 3 bases and the J gene end by 8 bases; junction bases not matched to a gene: 7. The CDR3 region has the DNA TGCGCCAGCAGCCAGGGTTCCAGCGGGGGGGATGAGCAGTTCTTC. It is translated as CASSQGSSGGDEQFF.

The V and J genes are TRBV5-1 and TRBJ1-5; 10 bases align to TRBD1. Germline CDR1 reads SGHRS; CDR2 reads YFSETQ. V trimming: 3 bases; J trimming: 5 bases; junction bases outside the gene matches: 2. This CDR3 is 14 amino acids long. The CDR3 bases are TGCGCCAGCAGCTCGACAGGGGGCGATCAGCCCCAGCATTTT. This encodes CASSSTGGDQPQHF.